A single sample is the source of the 12 T cell receptor beta chains below, sequenced in a study of T cells after yellow fever vaccination. TCRdb reprocessed the 5' RACE reads with MiXCR, giving one entry per CDR3 protein. The sample lists 350,000 to 450,000 distinct CDR3 sequences; over 15% were seen once. The source was PBMCs, collected before the yellow fever booster vaccination. The receptors come from a man between 18 and 35 years old who received the YFV17D yellow fever vaccine.

The chain joins TRBV25-1 to TRBJ2-7; 10 bases line up with TRBD1. With 2 bases clipped from V and 2 bases from J, the junction kept 3 bases outside the gene matches. The V gene's germline CDR1 is MGHDK and CDR2 SYGVNS. The CDR3 spans 15 residues. DNA of the CDR3: TGTGCCAGCAGTGAAACCGGGACAGGGGCCTACGAGCAGTACTTC. Its translation is CASSETGTGAYEQYF.

This clonotype was seen a handful of times. V usage is TRBV25-1 and J usage is TRBJ1-2, with 8 bases identical to TRBD1. The J segment lost 8 bases and the V segment lost 2 bases, leaving 13 bases of the junction unmatched. The CDR3 consists of 16 residues. Per the germline V gene, CDR1 is MGHDK and CDR2 is SYGVNS. The CDR3, as DNA: TGTGCCAGCAGTGAAAGGGACAGGCCGGTGGCTGGAGGCTACACCTTC. Its protein is CASSERDRPVAGGYTF.

This clonotype has ten or more counts. This is likely a read error, given that the CDR3 carries no conserved phenylalanine or tryptophan at its end. The DNA is left out, because the CDR3 cannot be placed on it with certainty; the CDR3 is given as TCRdb lists it. The chain carries TRBV29-1 and TRBJ2-3; the tabulated D call, TRBD1, remains unverified against the DNA. Ends included, the CDR3 has 11 residues. Germline loops: CDR1 SQVTM, CDR2 ANQGSEA. Here the CDR3 reads CSVEDRIVVSP.

The chain couples TRBV5-5 to TRBJ1-2, with D hard to call. CDR1 and CDR2 from the germline V gene are SGHKS and YYEKEE (reference sequence). V was shortened by 1 base and J by 8 bases, with 12 bases between the two germline ends. This CDR3 contains 13 residues. CDR3 loop: CASSLSAAGGYTF. As DNA, the CDR3 is TGTGCCAGCAGCTTGTCCGCAGCTGGGGGCTACACCTTC.

This clonotype was seen only a few times. J is TRBJ1-4 and V is TRBV7-2; 7 bases are shared with TRBD1. Germline CDR1 is SGHTA and CDR2 is FQGNSA. The CDR3 contains 13 residues. Trimming removed 5 bases from V and 14 bases from J; junction bases left unmatched: 11. CDR3 amino acids: CASSAGQGVTLFF. CDR3 bases: TGTGCCAGCAGCGCCGGGCAGGGGGTTACGCTGTTTTTT. The whole variable domain, filled in from reference TRBV7-2 and TRBJ1-4, reads GAGVSQSPSNKVTEKGKDVELRCDPISGHTALYWYRQSLGQGLEFLIYFQGNSAPDKSGLPSDRFSAERTGGSVSTLTIQRTQQEDSAVYLCASSAGQGVTLFFGSGTQLSVL.

The chain combines TRBV6-2 or TRBV6-3 with TRBJ2-5, with a possible D match to TRBD2 (7 bases). This CDR3 is built from 14 residues. Trimming left V 5 bases short and J 4 bases short, with 14 bases between. Germline values: CDR1 MNHEY, CDR2 SVGEGT. The CDR3 DNA follows: TGTGCCAGCAGTCCCGAGGGGGGGCCAGAGACCCAGTACTTC. Amino acid sequence: CASSPEGGPETQYF.

This chain joins TRBV6-6 and TRBJ2-7; 8 nucleotides align to TRBD1. V gave up 8 bases and J gave up 4 bases; unmatched junction bases: 1. The CDR3 is made up of 11 amino acids. Germline CDR1 and CDR2: MNHNY and SVGAGI (reference sequence). CDR3 in amino acids: CASDRGYEQYF. The CDR3 DNA reads as TGTGCCAGCGACAGGGGATACGAGCAGTACTTC.

This clonotype appeared a few times. The rearrangement joins TRBV4-2 to TRBJ1-2; D might be TRBD1 (5 bases). The germline V gene encodes CDR1 LGHNA and CDR2 YNFKEQ. V was trimmed by 3 bases and J by 7 bases, leaving 18 bases between them. There are 15 residues in the CDR3. The CDR3 DNA reads as TGTGCCAGCAGCCACCCGGGGCCGGTCGCGGGTGGCTACACCTTC. Protein sequence: CASSHPGPVAGGYTF.

This clonotype was observed a handful of times. This rearrangement joins TRBV18 to TRBJ1-4, with D possibly TRBD1 on 5 matching bases. This CDR3 spans 16 amino acids. Germline V gene data show CDR1 as KGHSH and CDR2 as LQKENI. V dropped 6 bases and J dropped 4 bases, with 18 bases sitting between them. Here the CDR3 DNA reads TGTGCCAGCTCGCAAGTAGAGGGGAGGATTAATGAAAAACTGTTTTTT. Amino acids: CASSQVEGRINEKLFF.

This clonotype was detected only a few times. The genes are TRBV6-2 or TRBV6-3 and TRBJ2-3; unclear D gene. Germline CDR1 MNHEY, CDR2 SVGEGT. V shed 6 bases and J shed 4 bases, with 17 bases lying between them. This CDR3 region has 15 residues. CDR3: CASSHKDRRADTQYF. DNA for the CDR3: TGTGCCAGCAGCCACAAAGATCGGAGAGCAGATACGCAGTATTTT.

The chain combines TRBV12-3 or TRBV12-4 with TRBJ2-2; 7 bases map to TRBD2. This CDR3 is built from 14 residues. Trimming took 6 bases from V and 7 from J; bases not matched to a gene: 8. The DNA for the CDR3 is TGTGCCAGCAGCCCGGTTGGGGGGGGCGGGGAGCTGTTTTTT. This codes for CASSPVGGGGELFF.

V is TRBV5-1 and J is TRBJ2-3; 10 bases map to TRBD2. The CDR3 contains 16 residues. Germline CDR1 SGHRS, CDR2 YFSETQ. After removal of 4 bases from V and 6 bases from J, the junction contained 11 bases not matched to a gene. DNA of the CDR3: TGCGCCAGCAGCCTGCCCGGACTAGCGGAGTCGGATACGCAGTATTTT. Translation gives CASSLPGLAESDTQYF. The complete variable domain, with remaining parts taken from reference TRBV5-1 and TRBJ2-3, reads KAGVTQTPRYLIKTRGQQVTLSCSPISGHRSVSWYQQTPGQGLQFLFEYFSETQRNKGNFPGRFSGRQFSNSRSEMNVSTLELGDSALYLCASSLPGLAESDTQYFGPGTRLTVL.